The text below deals with one TCR beta chain. Its antigen is unidentified. CDR3 size: 15 residues. The germline CDR1 and CDR2 sequences are MDHEN and SYDVKM. V was clipped by 3 bases and J by 2 bases, with 8 bases between them. This specimen belongs to a study of T cell responses to AZD1222 COVID-19 vaccine. Study outcomes and limitations: Only a handful of AZD1222 recipients tested seropositive at baseline.

Assay used: immunoSEQ multiplex PCR; TCRdb lists only in-frame clones, some missing. This table holds approximately 80,000 clones, approximately 85% found once. Samples with a second dose at about 4 or about 12 weeks were pooled together. Sequencing was performed on peripheral blood, taken 28 days after the second AZD1222 dose. The sequence derives from an adult who received the AZD1222 COVID-19 vaccine. The chain uses TRBV28 and TRBJ2-6; no clear D gene. CDR3 in DNA: TGTGCCAGCAGTTTGGGGATCGCTGGGGCCAACGTCCTGACTTTC. As protein: CASSLGIAGANVLTF.